This T cell receptor (beta chain) is drawn from a study of cytomegalovirus exposure and HLA in healthy donors. The CDR3 is made up of 14 amino acids. The V and J ends lost 4 bases and 4 bases respectively, with 11 bases between them. Germline loops: CDR1 SEHNR, CDR2 FQNEAQ (reference sequence). Libraries were prepared by immunoSEQ multiplex PCR; TCRdb keeps only in-frame clonotypes and omits some of them. The data contain under 200,000 clones, 75% to 90% of them seen just once; the ten biggest clones take up 2% to 2.5%. What was sequenced was PBMCs. This chain connects TRBV7-9 to TRBJ1-5; D unresolved. The TCR was taken from a woman between 18 and 30 years old in good health and CMV-seronegative. Here the CDR3 DNA reads TGTGCCAGCAGCTCCGGGATGGCTAATCAGCCCCAGCATTTT. Its protein product is CASSSGMANQPQHF.